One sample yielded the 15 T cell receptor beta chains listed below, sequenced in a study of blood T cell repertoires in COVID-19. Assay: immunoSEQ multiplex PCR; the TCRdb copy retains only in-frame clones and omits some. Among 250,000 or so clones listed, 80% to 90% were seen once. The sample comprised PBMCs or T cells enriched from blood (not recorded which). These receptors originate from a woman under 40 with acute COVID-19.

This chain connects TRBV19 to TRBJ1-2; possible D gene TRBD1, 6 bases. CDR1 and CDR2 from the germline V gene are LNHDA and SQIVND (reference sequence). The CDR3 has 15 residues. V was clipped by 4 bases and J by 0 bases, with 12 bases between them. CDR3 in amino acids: CASSTTRTANYGYTF. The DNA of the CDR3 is TGTGCCAGTAGTACAACTCGGACAGCTAACTATGGCTACACCTTC.

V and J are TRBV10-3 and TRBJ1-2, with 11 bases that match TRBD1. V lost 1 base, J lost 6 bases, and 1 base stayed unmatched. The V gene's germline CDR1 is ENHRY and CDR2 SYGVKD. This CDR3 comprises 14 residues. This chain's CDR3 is CAISEWGQGDGYTF. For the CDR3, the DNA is TGTGCCATCAGTGAGTGGGGACAGGGGGATGGCTACACCTTC.

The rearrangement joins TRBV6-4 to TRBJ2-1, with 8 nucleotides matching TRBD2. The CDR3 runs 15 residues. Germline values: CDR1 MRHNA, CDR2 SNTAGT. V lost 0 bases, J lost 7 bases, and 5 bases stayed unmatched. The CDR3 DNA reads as TGTGCCAGCAGTGACTCGGAACTAGCGGTTAATGAGCAGTTCTTC. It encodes CASSDSELAVNEQFF.

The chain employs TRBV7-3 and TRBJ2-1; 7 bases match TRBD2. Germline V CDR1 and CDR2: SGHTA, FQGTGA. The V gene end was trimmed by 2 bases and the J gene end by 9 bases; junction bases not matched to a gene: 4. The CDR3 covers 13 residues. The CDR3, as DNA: TGTGCCAGCAGCTTATGGCGGGAGAGTGAGCAGTTCTTC. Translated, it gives CASSLWRESEQFF.

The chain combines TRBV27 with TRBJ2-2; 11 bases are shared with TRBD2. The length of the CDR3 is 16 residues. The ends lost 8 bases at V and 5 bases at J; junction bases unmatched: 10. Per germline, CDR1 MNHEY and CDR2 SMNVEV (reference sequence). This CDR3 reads CASLPGLAVGTGELFF. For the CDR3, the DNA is TGTGCCAGCTTACCGGGACTAGCGGTCGGGACCGGGGAGCTGTTTTTT.

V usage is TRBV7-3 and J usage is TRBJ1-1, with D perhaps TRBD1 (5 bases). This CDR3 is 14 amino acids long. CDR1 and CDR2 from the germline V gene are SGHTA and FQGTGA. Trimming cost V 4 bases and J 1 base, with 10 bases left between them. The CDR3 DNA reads TGTGCCAGCAGCTCAACAACAGGGAACACTGAAGCTTTCTTT. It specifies CASSSTTGNTEAFF.

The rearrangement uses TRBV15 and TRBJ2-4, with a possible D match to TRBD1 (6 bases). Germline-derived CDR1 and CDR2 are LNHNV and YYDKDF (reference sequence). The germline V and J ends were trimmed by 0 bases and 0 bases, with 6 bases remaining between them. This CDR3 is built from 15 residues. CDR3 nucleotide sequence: TGTGCCACCAGCAGAGAGGACAGAGCCAAAAACATTCAGTACTTC. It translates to CATSREDRAKNIQYF.

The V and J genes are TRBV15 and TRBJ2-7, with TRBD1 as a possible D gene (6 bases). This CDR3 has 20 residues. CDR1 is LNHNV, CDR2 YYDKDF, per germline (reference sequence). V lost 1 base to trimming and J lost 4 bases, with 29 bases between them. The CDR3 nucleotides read TGTGCCACCAGCAGAGGGCTCAAACCGCAACAGGGAATTATTATATACGAGCAGTACTTC. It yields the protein CATSRGLKPQQGIIIYEQYF.

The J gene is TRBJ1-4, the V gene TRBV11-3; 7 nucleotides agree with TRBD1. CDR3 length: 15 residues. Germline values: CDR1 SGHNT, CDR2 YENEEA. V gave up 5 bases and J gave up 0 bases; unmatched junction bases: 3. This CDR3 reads CASSPGTATNEKLFF. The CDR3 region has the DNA TGTGCCAGCAGCCCAGGGACAGCAACTAATGAAAAACTGTTTTTT.

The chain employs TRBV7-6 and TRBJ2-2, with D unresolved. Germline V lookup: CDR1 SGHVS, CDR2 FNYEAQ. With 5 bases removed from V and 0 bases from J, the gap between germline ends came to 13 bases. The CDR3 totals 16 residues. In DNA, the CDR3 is TGTGCCAGCAGCCCTTTTAACCTAGCGAACACCGGGGAGCTGTTTTTT. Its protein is CASSPFNLANTGELFF.

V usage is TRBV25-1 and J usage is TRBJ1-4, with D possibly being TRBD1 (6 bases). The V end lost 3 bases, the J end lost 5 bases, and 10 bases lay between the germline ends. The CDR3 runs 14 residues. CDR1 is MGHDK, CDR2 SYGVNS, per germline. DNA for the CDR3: TGTGCCAGCAGTGACAGGGGCGCGAATGAAAAACTGTTTTTT. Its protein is CASSDRGANEKLFF. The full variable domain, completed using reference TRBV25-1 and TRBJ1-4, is EADIYQTPRYLVIGTGKKITLECSQTMGHDKMYWYQQDPGMELHLIHYSYGVNSTEKGDLSSESTVSRIRTEHFPLTLESARPSHTSQYLCASSDRGANEKLFFGSGTQLSVL.

This CDR3 is CASSYSTGGNTIYF. CDR3 DNA: TGTGCCAGCAGTTACTCGACCGGGGGAAACACCATATATTTT. The chain uses TRBV6-5 and TRBJ1-3, with no clear D. The CDR3 is 14 residues long. Trimming shortened V by 0 bases and J by 4 bases, and 7 bases separated the two germline ends. CDR1 and CDR2 (germline): MNHEY, SVGAGI.

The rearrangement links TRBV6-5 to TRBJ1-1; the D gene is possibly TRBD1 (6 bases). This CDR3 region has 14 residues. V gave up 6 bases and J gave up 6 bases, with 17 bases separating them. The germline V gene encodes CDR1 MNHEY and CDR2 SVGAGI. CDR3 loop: CASSPAQGIPEAFF. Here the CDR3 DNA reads TGTGCCAGCAGCCCCGCTCAGGGGATTCCTGAAGCTTTCTTT.

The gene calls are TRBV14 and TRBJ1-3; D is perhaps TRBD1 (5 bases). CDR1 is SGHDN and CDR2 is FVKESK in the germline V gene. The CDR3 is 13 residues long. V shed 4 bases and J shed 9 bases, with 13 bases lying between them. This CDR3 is CASSLLGQSTIYF. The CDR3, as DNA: TGTGCCAGCAGCCTACTGGGGCAGAGCACCATATATTTT.

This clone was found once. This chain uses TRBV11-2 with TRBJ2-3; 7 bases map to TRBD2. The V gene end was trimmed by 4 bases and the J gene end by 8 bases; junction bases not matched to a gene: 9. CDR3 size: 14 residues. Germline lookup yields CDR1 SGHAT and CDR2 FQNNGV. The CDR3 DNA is TGTGCCAGCAGCTCTCTGGGGGAGCGGGGTACGCAGTATTTT. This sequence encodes CASSSLGERGTQYF. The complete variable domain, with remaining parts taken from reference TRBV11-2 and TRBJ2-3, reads EAGVAQSPRYKIIEKRQSVAFWCNPISGHATLYWYQQILGQGPKLLIQFQNNGVVDDSQLPKDRFSAERLKGVDSTLKIQPAKLEDSAVYLCASSSLGERGTQYFGPGTRLTVL.